What follows is one T cell receptor beta chain and its context. Its recognized antigen is unknown. One base away there is no much larger clone; base qualities are not given. These reads were obtained on an Illumina HiSeq 2500. Quantitative 5'-RACE with molecular barcodes was used to prepare TCR beta libraries. Regarding the original processing steps: To identify disease-linked TCR variants, a new computational method was used, one built on a probabilistic model of VDJ rearrangement. TCRdb applied fastp at Q25 and MiXCR to the public reads, then kept only in-frame beta chains. Rows with a matching CDR3 protein are joined into one entry that keeps the most common DNA and genes. The V and J calls shown here were made by TCRdb, not taken from the authors' results. Across this sample there are about 440,000 distinct CDR3 sequences, with under 20% seen only once. Just over 1% of the sample belongs to the ten largest clones.

The sample is drawn from a study of CD8 T cells in ankylosing spondylitis (TCRdb year 2017). About the full investigation: To find TCR variants linked to disease, the study profiled T cell receptor beta repertoires in ankylosing spondylitis patients and healthy donors. Samples of peripheral blood were taken, and for ankylosing spondylitis patients, synovial fluid was collected as well. The whole study cohort included under 140 healthy donors and 25 ankylosing spondylitis patients. The paper as a whole reports these results and caveats: The disease-linked clones were reported to be significantly enriched in matched synovial fluid samples from ankylosing spondylitis patients. A TCR beta motif of about 8 highly homologous amino acid variants appeared characteristic of blood from ankylosing spondylitis patients. Some motif variants were previously reported in synovial fluid and blood of reactive arthritis patients, suggesting common disease-initiation mechanisms. The disease-linked clones showed a CD8+ phenotype and occurred at relatively low frequencies in peripheral blood.

Trimming at the junction amounts to 1 base on V and 1 base on J, and the germline ends lie 17 bases apart. CDR1 is given as SGHRS and CDR2 as YFSETQ, both from the germline V gene. Including cysteine and phenylalanine, the CDR3 has 17 amino acids. Only CDR3 DNA remains: 51 bases, in frame from the first base. This chain joins TRBV5-1 to TRBJ2-5, with the D gene too uncertain to name. The TCR was taken from a male donor with ankylosing spondylitis. The sequencing sample was made of blood, either unsorted or a sorted T cell fraction (not recorded which). The DNA sequence reads TGCGCCAGCAGCTTGACTACTCTCCGGAGCCCCCAAGAGACCCAGTACTTC. The encoded protein is CASSLTTLRSPQETQYF. The entire variable domain, with the stretches around the CDR3 drawn from the reference TRBV5-1 and TRBJ2-5 proteins, is KAGVTQTPRYLIKTRGQQVTLSCSPISGHRSVSWYQQTPGQGLQFLFEYFSETQRNKGNFPGRFSGRQFSNSRSEMNVSTLELGDSALYLCASSLTTLRSPQETQYFGPGTRLLVL.